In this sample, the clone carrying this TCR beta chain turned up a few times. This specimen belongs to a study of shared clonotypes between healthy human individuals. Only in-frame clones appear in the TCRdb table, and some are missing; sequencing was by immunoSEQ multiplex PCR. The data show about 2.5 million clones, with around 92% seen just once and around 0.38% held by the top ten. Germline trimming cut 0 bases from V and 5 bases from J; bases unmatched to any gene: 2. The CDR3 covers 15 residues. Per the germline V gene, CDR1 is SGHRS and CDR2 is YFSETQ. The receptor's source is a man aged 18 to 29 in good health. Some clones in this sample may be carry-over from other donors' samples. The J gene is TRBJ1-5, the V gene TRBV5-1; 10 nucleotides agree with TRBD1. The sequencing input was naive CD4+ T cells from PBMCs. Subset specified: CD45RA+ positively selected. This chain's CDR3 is CASSLGQGAHQPQHF. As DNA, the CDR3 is TGCGCCAGCAGCTTGGGACAGGGGGCCCATCAGCCCCAGCATTTT.